This T cell receptor (beta chain) is drawn from a study of neurological immune-mediated disorders. Study findings and constraints: The level of TCR clonal expansion was highest in patients with HTLV-1-associated myelopathy and lowest in multiple sclerosis, where it fell below the level seen in healthy controls.

This CDR3 spans 13 amino acids. The ends were cut back, 3 bases at V and 2 bases at J, with 9 bases in the middle. Germline CDR1 DFQATT, CDR2 SNEGSKA (reference sequence). In Maryland, USA, blood bank volunteers were the healthy controls. In this sample, this clonotype turned up many times. Its antigen is not known. Every sequencing run drew on 15-18 subjects and yielded over 160 million TCR-beta sequences. TCRdb used MiXCR to reprocess the 5' RACE reads, holding one entry per CDR3 protein. The top ten hold 5.7% of the sample, which has 30,000 to 50,000 distinct CDR3 sequences, approximately 7% seen once.

The source material was CD4+ T cells from blood. The receptor comes from a man between 50 and 59 years old in good health. This chain connects TRBV20-1 to TRBJ2-3; perhaps TRBD1 as D (5 bases). The CDR3 DNA sequence: TGCAGTGCTAGTTGGGGCGTCACAGATACGCAGTATTTT. Translated, it gives CSASWGVTDTQYF.